A single sample gave rise to the 6 T cell receptor beta chains below, sequenced in a study of identical twins. TCRdb passed the 5' RACE reads through MiXCR, listing each CDR3 protein once. The top ten clones hold roughly 3.7% of a sample with nearly 250,000 distinct CDR3 sequences, 5.5% to 7% of them seen once. These data also formed part of another study, on yellow fever vaccine responses in identical twins.

The specimen sequenced was memory (CD45RO+) T cells sorted from blood. Receptors were obtained from a woman aged 18-30 years in good health.

This clonotype showed up many times. The chain recombines TRBV10-1 with TRBJ2-3; 7 bases align to TRBD1. V gave up 2 bases and J gave up 2 bases; unmatched junction bases: 7. CDR1 is WNHNN, CDR2 SYGVQD, per germline (reference sequence). CDR3 length: 16 amino acids. CDR3: CASSEAGTAHTDTQYF. In DNA, the CDR3 is TGCGCCAGCAGTGAGGCCGGGACAGCCCACACAGATACGCAGTATTTT.

This clonotype appeared a few times. The V and J genes are TRBV29-1 and TRBJ2-7; D is perhaps TRBD1 (6 bases). V lost 4 bases and J lost 2, with 15 bases in between. This CDR3 contains 14 residues. The germline V gene has CDR1 SQVTM and CDR2 ANQGSEA. In DNA form, the CDR3 reads TGCAGCGTTGCATGGCCACAGGGCCCCTACGAGCAGTACGTC. Protein: CSVAWPQGPYEQYV.

This clonotype was seen only a few times. The gene calls are TRBV5-6 and TRBJ2-7; D uncertain. Trimming left V 4 bases short and J 3 bases short, with 11 bases between. The CDR3 loop spans 13 amino acids. The germline CDR1 and CDR2 sequences are SGHDT and YYEEEE. The CDR3 DNA reads TGTGCCAGCAGCCCCGGGCCTCTCTACGAGCAGTACTTC. This gives the protein CASSPGPLYEQYF.

CDR3 protein: CSAGAGGEQFF. In nucleotides, the CDR3 is TGCAGTGCTGGGGCGGGGGGTGAGCAGTTCTTC. The J gene is TRBJ2-1, the V gene TRBV20-1; 8 bases line up with TRBD2. The CDR3 has 11 residues. Germline-derived CDR1 and CDR2 are DFQATT and SNEGSKA (reference sequence). The V segment lost 5 bases and the J segment 9 bases; nucleotides outside the gene matches: 3.

This clonotype was seen at least ten times. This chain joins TRBV29-1 and TRBJ1-4; D unclear. Trimming removed 4 bases at V and 0 bases at J, with 9 bases between. Germline loops: CDR1 SQVTM, CDR2 ANQGSEA. The CDR3 sequence is 14 residues long. In nucleotides, the CDR3 is TGCAGCGTTGGGGAAGGGACAACTAATGAAAAACTGTTTTTT. This translates into CSVGEGTTNEKLFF. Based on the CDR3 plus reference TRBV29-1 and TRBJ1-4, the full variable domain is SAVISQKPSRDICQRGTSLTIQCQVDSQVTMMFWYRQQPGQSLTLIATANQGSEATYESGFVIDKFPISRPNLTFSTLTVSNMSPEDSSIYLCSVGEGTTNEKLFFGSGTQLSVL.

The sample holds a few counts of this clonotype. The chain recombines TRBV19 with TRBJ2-1, with 7 positions matching TRBD2. The V gene end was trimmed by 10 bases and the J gene end by 6 bases; junction bases not matched to a gene: 12. This CDR3 contains 14 residues. Per the germline V gene, CDR1 is LNHDA and CDR2 is SQIVND (reference sequence). CDR3 bases: TGTGCCACCCGCGGGGTGGGGGGGGTCAATGAGCAGTTCTTC. This sequence encodes CATRGVGGVNEQFF.